Here is one TCR beta chain with its context. One base separates it from a far larger clone, so it is likely a read error. The authors split each subset's genomic DNA evenly across several immunoSEQ plates. Template amounts of around 310 ng DNA, 25,000 to 35,000 T cell genomes, were employed in unsorted PBMC replicate PCRs. The repertoire was sequenced with immunoSEQ multiplex PCR; TCRdb's copy has only in-frame clones and lacks some. This table holds about 560,000 clones, around 80% found once. With unsorted samples, genomic DNA was obtained from about 100 million PBMCs. The data were obtained in a study of shared clonotypes between healthy human individuals. This CDR3 is built from 17 residues. The ends lost 7 bases at V and 4 bases at J; junction bases unmatched: 14. Germline values: CDR1 GTSNPN, CDR2 SVGIG (reference sequence).

The sequencing input was PBMCs. The TCR sequence derives from a woman in her thirties or forties in good health. Some clones in this sample may be carry-over from other donors' samples. V gene TRBV30 combines with J gene TRBJ2-2; 11 bases are a match to TRBD2. The CDR3, as DNA: TGTGCCTCAAACCCGACTAGCGGGATGGCTCGCACCGGGGAGCTGTTTTTT. Amino acid sequence: CASNPTSGMARTGELFF. Looking up the rest from reference TRBV30 and TRBJ2-2 gives the full variable domain: SQTIHQWPATLVQPVGSPLSLECTVEGTSNPNLYWYRQAAGRGLQLLFYSVGIGQISSEVPQNLSASRPQDRQFILSSKKLLLSDSGFYLCASNPTSGMARTGELFFGEGSRLTVL.